These 3 T cell receptor beta chains share one sample of origin, sequenced in a study of OX40 agonist ivuxolimab in advanced cancers. Assay: immunoSEQ multiplex PCR; the TCRdb copy retains only in-frame clones and omits some. Here the sample spans fewer than 85,000 clones, around 88% being singletons. Specimen: CD4+ or CD8+ T cells sorted from blood, collected in a trial of the OX40 agonist ivuxolimab. These receptors all stem from an adult with an advanced solid tumor such as melanoma, head and neck, liver or kidney cancer.

The genes are TRBV14 and TRBJ2-1, with 15 bases that match TRBD2. CDR1 is SGHDN, CDR2 FVKESK, per germline. The ends lost 0 bases at V and 9 bases at J; junction bases unmatched: 9. The CDR3 has 18 residues. CDR3 DNA: TGTGCCAGCAGCCAAGACTTACCGGGACTAGCGGGAGGAGGTGAGCAGTTCTTC. Its translation: CASSQDLPGLAGGGEQFF.

CDR3 in DNA: TGTGCCAGCAGTTACTTGACACTTACCCCAAGCACTGAAGCTTTCTTT. Its protein product is CASSYLTLTPSTEAFF. This chain connects TRBV6-5 to TRBJ1-1; no clear D. Per the germline V gene, CDR1 is MNHEY and CDR2 is SVGAGI. This CDR3 is built from 16 residues. The V and J ends lost 1 base and 4 bases respectively, with 16 bases between them.

This chain connects TRBV10-1 to TRBJ2-3; perhaps TRBD2 as D (6 bases). Trimming removed 6 bases at V and 4 bases at J, with 11 bases between. The CDR3 contains 13 residues. Germline assignment: CDR1 WNHNN and CDR2 SYGVQD (reference sequence). This chain's CDR3 is CASRPEGSDTQYF. CDR3 bases: TGCGCCAGCAGACCGGAGGGGTCAGATACGCAGTATTTT.